This T cell receptor (beta chain) is from a study of cytomegalovirus exposure and HLA in healthy donors. General study findings and limits: Some TCR beta chains (roughly 150 of them) were listed as cytomegalovirus-associated.

Primers for the PCR totalled 60 Vbeta and 13 Jbeta. The assay was immunoSEQ multiplex PCR, and TCRdb's table has in-frame clones only and misses some. The sample contains approximately 71,000 clones, approximately 79% of which appear only once. With regard to this clone: As yet, its antigen is unknown.

The germline V gene has CDR1 SGHRS and CDR2 YFSETQ. Trimming took 2 bases from V and 0 from J, leaving 8 bases between them. This CDR3 has 15 residues. This sequence joins TRBV5-1 and TRBJ2-2; no definite D call. The sample taken for sequencing was PBMCs. This TCR was sampled from a middle-aged woman in good health and CMV-seropositive. CDR3 sequence reads: CASSFAGANTGELFF. The CDR3 bases are TGCGCCAGCAGCTTTGCCGGAGCGAACACCGGGGAGCTGTTTTTT. The complete variable domain, with remaining parts taken from reference TRBV5-1 and TRBJ2-2, reads KAGVTQTPRYLIKTRGQQVTLSCSPISGHRSVSWYQQTPGQGLQFLFEYFSETQRNKGNFPGRFSGRQFSNSRSEMNVSTLELGDSALYLCASSFAGANTGELFFGEGSRLTVL.